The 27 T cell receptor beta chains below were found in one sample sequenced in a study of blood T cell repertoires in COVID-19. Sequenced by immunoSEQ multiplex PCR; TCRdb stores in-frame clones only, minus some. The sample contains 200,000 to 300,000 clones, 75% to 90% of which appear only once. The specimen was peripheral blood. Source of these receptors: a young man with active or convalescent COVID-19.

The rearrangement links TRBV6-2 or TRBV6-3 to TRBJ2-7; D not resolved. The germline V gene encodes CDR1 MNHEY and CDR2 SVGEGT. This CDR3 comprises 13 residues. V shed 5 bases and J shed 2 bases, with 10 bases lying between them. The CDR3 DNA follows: TGTGCCAGCAGTACAATGAACCCCTACGAGCAGTACTTC. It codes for CASSTMNPYEQYF.

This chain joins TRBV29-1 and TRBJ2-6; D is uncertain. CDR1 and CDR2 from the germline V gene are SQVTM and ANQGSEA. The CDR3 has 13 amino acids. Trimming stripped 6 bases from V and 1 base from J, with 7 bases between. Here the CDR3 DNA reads TGCAGCGTCGAGATTTCTGGGGCCAACGTCCTGACTTTC. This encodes CSVEISGANVLTF.

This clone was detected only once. In DNA, the CDR3 is TGTGCCAGCAGCTCCGGACAGGCGAGGACCTACGAGCAGTACTTC. It specifies CASSSGQARTYEQYF. This chain connects TRBV11-2 to TRBJ2-7; 7 bases map to TRBD1. The CDR3 is 15 residues long. CDR1 and CDR2 (germline): SGHAT, FQNNGV. Trimming cost V 4 bases and J 2 bases; bases outside gene matches: 8.

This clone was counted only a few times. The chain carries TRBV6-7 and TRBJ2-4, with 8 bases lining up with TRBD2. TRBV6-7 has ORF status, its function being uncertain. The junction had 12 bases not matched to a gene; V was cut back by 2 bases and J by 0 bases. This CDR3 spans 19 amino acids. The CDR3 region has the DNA TGTGCCAGCAGTTACACGCGGGGGGAGGGGAGGCTAGCCAAAAACATTCAGTACTTC. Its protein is CASSYTRGEGRLAKNIQYF.

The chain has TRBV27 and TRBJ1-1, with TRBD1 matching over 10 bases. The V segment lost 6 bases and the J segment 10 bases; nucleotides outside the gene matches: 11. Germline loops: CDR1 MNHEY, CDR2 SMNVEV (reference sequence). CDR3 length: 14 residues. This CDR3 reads CASRDLTGGLVAFF. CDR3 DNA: TGTGCCAGCAGGGACCTGACAGGGGGCTTGGTAGCTTTCTTT.

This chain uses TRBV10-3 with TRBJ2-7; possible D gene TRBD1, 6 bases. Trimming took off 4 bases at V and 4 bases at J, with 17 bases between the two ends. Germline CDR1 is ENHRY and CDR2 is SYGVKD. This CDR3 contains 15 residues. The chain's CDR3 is CAISGGLSSAYEQYF. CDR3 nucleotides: TGTGCCATCAGTGGGGGGCTTAGCTCAGCATACGAGCAGTACTTC.

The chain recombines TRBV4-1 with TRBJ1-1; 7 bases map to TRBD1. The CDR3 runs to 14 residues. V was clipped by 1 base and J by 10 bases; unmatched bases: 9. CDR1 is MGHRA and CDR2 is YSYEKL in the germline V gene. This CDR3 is CASSQVGTAQGAFF. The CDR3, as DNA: TGCGCCAGCAGCCAAGTGGGGACAGCCCAAGGAGCTTTCTTT.

DNA of the CDR3: TGTGCCAGCAGCTTGCTCCCGACTAGCGGGGCGACGGCTAGCACAGATACGCAGTATTTT. Translation gives CASSLLPTSGATASTDTQYF. The chain combines TRBV7-3 with TRBJ2-3; 11 nucleotides line up with TRBD2. The CDR3 runs to 20 residues. V shed 3 bases, J shed 0 bases, and the junction held 14 bases outside the gene matches. Germline V lookup: CDR1 SGHTA, CDR2 FQGTGA.

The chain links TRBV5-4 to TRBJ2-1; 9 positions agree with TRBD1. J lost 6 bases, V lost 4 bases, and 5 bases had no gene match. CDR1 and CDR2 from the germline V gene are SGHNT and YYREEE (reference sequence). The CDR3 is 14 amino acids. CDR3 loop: CASSHGTGSNEQFF. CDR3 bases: TGTGCCAGCAGCCACGGGACAGGGAGCAATGAGCAGTTCTTC.

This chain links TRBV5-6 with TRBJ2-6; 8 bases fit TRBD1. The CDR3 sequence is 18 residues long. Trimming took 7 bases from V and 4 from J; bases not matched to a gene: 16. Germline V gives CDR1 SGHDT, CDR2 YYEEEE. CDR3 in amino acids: CASGRGQGGIVGANVLTF. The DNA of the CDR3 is TGTGCCAGCGGACGAGGACAGGGCGGAATCGTGGGGGCCAACGTCCTGACTTTC.

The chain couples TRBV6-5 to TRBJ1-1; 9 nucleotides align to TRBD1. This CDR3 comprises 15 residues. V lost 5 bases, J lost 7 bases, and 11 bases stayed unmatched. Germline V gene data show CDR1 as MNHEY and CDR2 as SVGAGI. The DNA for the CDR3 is TGTGCCAGCAGTCATTCTTACAGGGGGCTGGGTGAAGCTTTCTTT. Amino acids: CASSHSYRGLGEAFF.

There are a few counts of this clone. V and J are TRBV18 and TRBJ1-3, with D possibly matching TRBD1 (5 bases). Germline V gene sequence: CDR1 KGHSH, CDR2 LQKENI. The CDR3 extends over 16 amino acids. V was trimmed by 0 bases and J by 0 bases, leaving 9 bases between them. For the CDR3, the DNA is TGTGCCAGCTCACCACCAGGGGTAAGCTCTGGAAACACCATATATTTT. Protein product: CASSPPGVSSGNTIYF.

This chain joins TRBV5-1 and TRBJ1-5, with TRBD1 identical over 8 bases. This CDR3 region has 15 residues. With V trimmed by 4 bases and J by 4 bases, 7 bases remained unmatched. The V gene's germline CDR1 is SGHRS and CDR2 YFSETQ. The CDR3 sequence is CASSTTGAGNQPQHF. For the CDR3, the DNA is TGCGCCAGCAGCACGACAGGGGCGGGAAATCAGCCCCAGCATTTT. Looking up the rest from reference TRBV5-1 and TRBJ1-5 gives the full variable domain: KAGVTQTPRYLIKTRGQQVTLSCSPISGHRSVSWYQQTPGQGLQFLFEYFSETQRNKGNFPGRFSGRQFSNSRSEMNVSTLELGDSALYLCASSTTGAGNQPQHFGDGTRLSIL.

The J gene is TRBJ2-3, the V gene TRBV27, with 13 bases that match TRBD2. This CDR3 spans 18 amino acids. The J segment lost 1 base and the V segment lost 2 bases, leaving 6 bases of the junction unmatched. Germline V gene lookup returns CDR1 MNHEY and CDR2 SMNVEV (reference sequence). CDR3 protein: CASSLVRGLAGGTDTQYF. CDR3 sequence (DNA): TGTGCCAGCAGTTTAGTTAGAGGACTAGCGGGGGGCACAGATACGCAGTATTTT.

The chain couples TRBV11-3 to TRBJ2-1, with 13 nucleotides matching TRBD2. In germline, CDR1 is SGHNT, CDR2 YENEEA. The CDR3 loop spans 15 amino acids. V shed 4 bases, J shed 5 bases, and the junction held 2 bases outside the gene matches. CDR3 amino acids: CASSSGTSGDNEQFF. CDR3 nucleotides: TGTGCCAGCAGCTCCGGGACTAGCGGGGACAATGAGCAGTTCTTC.

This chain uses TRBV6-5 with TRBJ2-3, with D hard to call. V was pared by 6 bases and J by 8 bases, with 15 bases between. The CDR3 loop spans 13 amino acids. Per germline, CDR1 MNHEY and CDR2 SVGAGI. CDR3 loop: CASSPPPFSTQYF. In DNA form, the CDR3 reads TGTGCCAGCAGCCCCCCGCCGTTTAGTACGCAGTATTTT.

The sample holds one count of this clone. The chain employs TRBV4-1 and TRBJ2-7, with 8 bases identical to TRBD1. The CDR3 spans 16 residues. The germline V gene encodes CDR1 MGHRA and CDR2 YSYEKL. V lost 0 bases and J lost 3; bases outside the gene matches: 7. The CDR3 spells CASSQDKQGVIYEQYF. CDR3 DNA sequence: TGCGCCAGCAGCCAAGATAAACAGGGGGTTATCTACGAGCAGTACTTC.

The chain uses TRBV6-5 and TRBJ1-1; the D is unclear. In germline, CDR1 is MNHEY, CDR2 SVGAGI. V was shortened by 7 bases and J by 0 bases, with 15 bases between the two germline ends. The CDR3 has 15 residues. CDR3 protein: CASTQSTTVNTEAFF. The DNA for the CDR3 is TGTGCCAGCACCCAATCGACAACGGTGAACACTGAAGCTTTCTTT.

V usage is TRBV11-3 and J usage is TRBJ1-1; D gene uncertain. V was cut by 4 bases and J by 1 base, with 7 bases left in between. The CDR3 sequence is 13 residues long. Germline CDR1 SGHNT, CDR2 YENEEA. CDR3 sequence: CASSSGTNTEAFF. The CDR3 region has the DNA TGTGCCAGCAGCTCAGGAACGAACACTGAAGCTTTCTTT.

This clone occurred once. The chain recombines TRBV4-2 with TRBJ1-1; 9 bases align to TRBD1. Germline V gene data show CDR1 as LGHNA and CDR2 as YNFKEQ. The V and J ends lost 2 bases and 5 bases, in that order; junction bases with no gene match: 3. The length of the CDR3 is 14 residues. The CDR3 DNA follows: TGTGCCAGCAGCCAAACAGGGGGCAGGACTGAAGCTTTCTTT. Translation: CASSQTGGRTEAFF.

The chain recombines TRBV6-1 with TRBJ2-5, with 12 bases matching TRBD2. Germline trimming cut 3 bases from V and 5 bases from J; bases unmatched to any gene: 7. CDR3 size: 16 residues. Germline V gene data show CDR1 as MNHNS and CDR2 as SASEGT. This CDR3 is CASSDLAGGPWETQYF. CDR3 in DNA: TGTGCCAGCAGTGACCTAGCGGGGGGGCCGTGGGAGACCCAGTACTTC.

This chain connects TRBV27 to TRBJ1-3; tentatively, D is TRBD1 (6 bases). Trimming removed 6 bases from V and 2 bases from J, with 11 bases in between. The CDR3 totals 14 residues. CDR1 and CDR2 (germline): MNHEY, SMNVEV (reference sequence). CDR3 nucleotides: TGTGCCAGCAGCGAGGGGGTTCCTGGAAACACCATATATTTT. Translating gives CASSEGVPGNTIYF.

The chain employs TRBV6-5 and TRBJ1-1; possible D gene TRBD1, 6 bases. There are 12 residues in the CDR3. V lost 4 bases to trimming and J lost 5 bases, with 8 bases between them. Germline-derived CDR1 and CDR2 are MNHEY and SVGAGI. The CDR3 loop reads CASSSTGTEAFF. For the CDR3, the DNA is TGTGCCAGCAGTTCAACAGGGACTGAAGCTTTCTTT.

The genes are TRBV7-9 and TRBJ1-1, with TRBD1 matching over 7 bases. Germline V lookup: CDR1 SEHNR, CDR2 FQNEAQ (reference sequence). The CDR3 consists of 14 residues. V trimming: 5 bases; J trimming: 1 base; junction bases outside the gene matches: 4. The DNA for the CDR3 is TGTGCCAGCAGCGACGGACAGGAGAACACTGAAGCTTTCTTT. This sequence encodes CASSDGQENTEAFF. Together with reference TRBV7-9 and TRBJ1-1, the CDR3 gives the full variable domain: DTGVSQNPRHKITKRGQNVTFRCDPISEHNRLYWYRQTLGQGPEFLTYFQNEAQLEKSRLLSDRFSAERPKGSFSTLEIQRTEQGDSAMYLCASSDGQENTEAFFGQGTRLTVV.

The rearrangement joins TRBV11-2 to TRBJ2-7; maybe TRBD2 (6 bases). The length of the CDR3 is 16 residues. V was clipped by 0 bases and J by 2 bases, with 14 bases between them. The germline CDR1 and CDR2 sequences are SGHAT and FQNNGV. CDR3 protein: CASSLDSGLQPYEQYF. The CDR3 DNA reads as TGTGCCAGCAGCTTAGATTCGGGACTGCAACCCTACGAGCAGTACTTC.

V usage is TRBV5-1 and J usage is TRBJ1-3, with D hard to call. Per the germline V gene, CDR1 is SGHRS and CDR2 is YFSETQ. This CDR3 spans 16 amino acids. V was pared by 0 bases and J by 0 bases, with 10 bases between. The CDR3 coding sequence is TGCGCCAGCAGCTTGGCCGACGGCGGCTCTGGAAACACCATATATTTT. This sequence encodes CASSLADGGSGNTIYF.

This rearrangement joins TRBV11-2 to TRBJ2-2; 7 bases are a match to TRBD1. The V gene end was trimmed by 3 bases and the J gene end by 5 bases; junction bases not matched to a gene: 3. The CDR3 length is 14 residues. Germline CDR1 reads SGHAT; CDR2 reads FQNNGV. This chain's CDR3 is CASSLNRGTGELFF. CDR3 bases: TGTGCCAGCAGCTTGAACAGGGGTACCGGGGAGCTGTTTTTT. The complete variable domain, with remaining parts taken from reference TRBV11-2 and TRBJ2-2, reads EAGVAQSPRYKIIEKRQSVAFWCNPISGHATLYWYQQILGQGPKLLIQFQNNGVVDDSQLPKDRFSAERLKGVDSTLKIQPAKLEDSAVYLCASSLNRGTGELFFGEGSRLTVL.